The rows below give T cell receptor beta chains drawn from one sample of a study of T cells in Graves' hyperthyroidism and ophthalmopathy. TCRdb redid the calling of the multiplex PCR reads with MiXCR, one entry per CDR3 protein. The sample gives just under 750,000 distinct CDR3 sequences, roughly a third of which show up once; around 30% is in the top ten. Sequenced input: blood. The receptors were gathered from a woman between 40 and 55 years old with Graves' hyperthyroidism. Each CDR3 is given with its conserved first and last residue. The D gene is left open where the match is weak. The listing skips clone size in some rows; elsewhere it reads once, few, many or a size class.

TRBV10-3	TRBJ2-5	NA	many	TGTGCCATCCGAAGGGAAACAGGCTCAGAGACCCAGTACTTC	CAIRRETGSETQYF
TRBV7-2	TRBJ2-5	NA	NA	TGTGCCAGCACCGATAGTGCGGGGCCCCGAGAGACCCAGTACTTC	CASTDSAGPRETQYF
TRBV25-1	TRBJ2-3	TRBD1	NA	TGTGCCAGCAGTAATCCTGAACTCCGACAGGGCACTGATACGCAGTATTTT	CASSNPELRQGTDTQYF
TRBV6-5	TRBJ1-6	TRBD1	NA	TGTGCCAGCAGTTACGGACAGGGGTTTTATAATTCACCCCTCCACTTT	CASSYGQGFYNSPLHF
TRBV7-9	TRBJ2-7	NA	many	TGTGCCAGCAGCTCCCGGACTCTAAGCTCCTACGAGCAGTACTTC	CASSSRTLSSYEQYF
TRBV19	TRBJ1-5	NA	NA	TGTGCCAGTAGTTCGGTCCGCGGACGGCAGGGCGGTCAGCCCCAGCATTTT	CASSSVRGRQGGQPQHF
TRBV10-3	TRBJ2-5	NA	NA	TGTGCCATCAGACCCGGGCCGTGGGGTCAAGAGACCCAGTACTTC	CAIRPGPWGQETQYF
TRBV7-2	TRBJ2-7	TRBD1	NA	TGTGCCAGCAGCTTACATGGACAGGGGGCAGAAGAGCAGTACTTC	CASSLHGQGAEEQYF
TRBV7-9	TRBJ1-3	NA	NA	TGTGCCAGCAGCTTTTATTCCTCTGGAAACACCATATATTTT	CASSFYSSGNTIYF
TRBV10-1	TRBJ1-3	NA	many	TGCGCCAGCAGTGCTTGGACAGCCGACTCTGGAAACACCATATATTTT	CASSAWTADSGNTIYF
TRBV9	TRBJ2-7	NA	NA	TGTGCCAGCAGCGCGGACATGGGAAGCTACGAGCAGTACTTC	CASSADMGSYEQYF
TRBV4-1	TRBJ1-6	NA	many	TGCGCCAGCAGCCAAGCAACAGGGAGGGAGGGATCACCCCTCCACTTT	CASSQATGREGSPLHF
TRBV5-8	TRBJ2-7	TRBD2	few	TGTGCCAGCAGCTCTGGAGGGACTAGCGGCCGCTACGAGCAGTACTTC	CASSSGGTSGRYEQYF
TRBV7-2	TRBJ1-1	TRBD1	many	TGTGCCAGCAGCTTAAGGGGACAGGCTTTCTTT	CASSLRGQAFF
TRBV12-3/TRBV12-4	TRBJ2-6	NA	NA	TGTGCCAGCAGTCCCCAAACAGTAGTCTCTGGGGCCAACGTCCTGACTTTC	CASSPQTVVSGANVLTF
TRBV2	TRBJ2-5	NA	NA	TGTGCCAGCAGTGAGGTACTAGTGGGAGAGACCCAGTACTTC	CASSEVLVGETQYF
TRBV6-6	TRBJ2-2	TRBD1	many	TGTGCCAGCAGTTACTCCCTGACTGGGGACAGAAACACCGGGGAGCTGTTTTTT	CASSYSLTGDRNTGELFF
TRBV7-2	TRBJ2-3	NA	NA	TGTGCCAGCAGTGATGGGGCGGTGAGGGATACGCAGTATTTT	CASSDGAVRDTQYF
TRBV20-1	TRBJ1-4	NA	NA	TGCAGTGCTAGAGATCCAGACCCTAATGAAAAACTGTTTTTT	CSARDPDPNEKLFF
TRBV20-1	TRBJ1-1	NA	NA	TGCAGTGCTAGTCCTTCCGGGGATGGCCTCAACACTGAAGCTTTCTTT	CSASPSGDGLNTEAFF
TRBV20-1	TRBJ1-5	NA	NA	TGCAGTGCTAGAGGGACGGGGGGGCAAGAGACCCAGCATTTT	CSARGTGGQETQHF
TRBV19	TRBJ1-3	TRBD1	few	TGTGCCAGTAGTGCGGACAGGGAGCTGGACACCATATATTTT	CASSADRELDTIYF
TRBV25-1	TRBJ2-2	NA	many	TGTGCCAGCAGTCCTAGGGCGAACACCGGGGAGCTGTTTTTT	CASSPRANTGELFF
TRBV2	TRBJ1-5	TRBD1	few	TGTGCCAGCAGAGGGCCGGGACAGGGAACGGGCTATAGCAATCAGCCCCAGCATTTT	CASRGPGQGTGYSNQPQHF
TRBV24-1	TRBJ1-2	NA	many	TGTGCCACCAGTGGACCAGAAGGCATCGGCTACACCTTC	CATSGPEGIGYTF
TRBV5-1	TRBJ1-1	NA	NA	TGCGCCAGCGGCTTCTTGGGGAGAGGGACGAACACTGAAGCTTTCTTT	CASGFLGRGTNTEAFF
TRBV7-2	TRBJ2-7	NA	few	TGTGCCAGTAGTAAAAGCTCTCCACCCTACGAGCAGTACTTC	CASSKSSPPYEQYF
TRBV19	TRBJ1-1	TRBD1	NA	TGTGCCAGTATTCGGACAGGGGAGGGGAACACTGAAGCTTTCTTT	CASIRTGEGNTEAFF
TRBV3-1	TRBJ2-7	NA	NA	TGTGCCAGTAAACTATCACTGAGCTCCTACGAGCAGTACTTC	CASKLSLSSYEQYF
TRBV11-3	TRBJ2-2	NA	few	TGTGCCAGCAGCATCGGAGGGACGACCGGGGAGCTGTTTTTT	CASSIGGTTGELFF
TRBV5-1	TRBJ2-7	NA	many	TGCGCCAGCGGTTTGGACGTCCACTCCTACGAGCAGTACTTC	CASGLDVHSYEQYF
TRBV14	TRBJ1-2	NA	few	TGTGCCAGCAGCCAAGTGCGGGCAGGGCACGGCTACACCTTC	CASSQVRAGHGYTF
TRBV20-1	TRBJ2-5	NA	many	TGCAGTGCTAGTTACGAGACCCAGTACTTC	CSASYETQYF
TRBV12-3/TRBV12-4	TRBJ2-7	NA	NA	TGTGCCAGCAATGGGGGCAGCACCTACGAGCAGTACTTC	CASNGGSTYEQYF
TRBV29-1	TRBJ2-5	NA	NA	TGCAGCAGTCACAGGGACCAAGAGACCCAGTACTTC	CSSHRDQETQYF
TRBV7-2	TRBJ2-2	TRBD2	few	TGTGCCAGCAGCTTACAGGGAGCGGGAACCGGGGAGCTGTTTTTT	CASSLQGAGTGELFF
TRBV5-1	TRBJ1-1	NA	NA	TGCGCCAGCAGCTCCCAAGGGGGGTACACTGAAGCTTTCTTT	CASSSQGGYTEAFF
TRBV4-3	TRBJ1-3	TRBD1	few	TGCGCCAGCAGCCAAGATGGACAGGGTGCCGGAAACACCATATATTTT	CASSQDGQGAGNTIYF
TRBV29-1	TRBJ2-7	NA	many	TGCAGCGCCCCCGGGACCCGCTCCTACGAGCAGTACTTC	CSAPGTRSYEQYF
TRBV7-2	TRBJ1-1	NA	many	TGTGCCAGCAGCTTCGACCAAATGAACACTGAAGCTTTCTTT	CASSFDQMNTEAFF